This T cell receptor beta chain was captured by sequencing in a study of shared clonotypes between healthy human individuals. Study-level information: Each donor had three CD4 naive, three CD4 memory, two CD8 naive and one CD8 memory plate.

CD45RO-negative CD8 cells positively selected for CCR7 made up the naive population, which excluded terminally differentiated effector memory CD45RA+ cells. Healthy HIV-negative adults with no recent acute infections or vaccinations were recruited as donors. Sequencing was at deep level. Produced via immunoSEQ multiplex PCR; TCRdb's table is partial and in-frame only. The sample carries some 2 million clones, about 94% recorded once. The trim removed 3 bases at V and 6 bases at J, leaving 9 bases unmatched. Germline CDR1 SGHDT, CDR2 YYEEEE. This CDR3 contains 16 residues. The receptor's source is a man younger than 30 in good health. The rearrangement links TRBV5-6 to TRBJ2-3; 11 bases match TRBD2. What was sequenced was naive CD8+ T cells sorted from blood. This CDR3 reads CASSWQASGGLDTQYF. CDR3 DNA sequence: TGTGCCAGCAGCTGGCAGGCTAGCGGGGGGCTGGATACGCAGTATTTT.